The clone carrying this T cell receptor beta chain has more than one count but fewer than ten. This sample stems from a study of beta chain features in type 1 diabetes. The CDR3 consists of 16 residues. Germline lookup yields CDR1 SGHTA and CDR2 FQGNSA. With 0 bases removed from V and 7 bases from J, the gap between germline ends came to 16 bases. Sequencing targeted expressed TCRB transcripts, as all isolated RNA had been reverse transcribed. Only in-frame clones appear in the TCRdb table, and some are missing; sequencing was by immunoSEQ multiplex PCR. The repertoire has around 300,000 clones, 13% to 15% of them found once; the top ten carry 6.7%.

The clonotype comes from a man aged 30 to 39 in good health. The sample comprised central memory CD4+ T cells from blood. The chain combines TRBV7-2 with TRBJ2-1; a possible D gene is TRBD1 (6 bases). The CDR3, as DNA: TGTGCCAGCAGCTTAGCGGGGGCCCTCTTAAGGAATGAGCAGTTCTTC. Translation: CASSLAGALLRNEQFF.